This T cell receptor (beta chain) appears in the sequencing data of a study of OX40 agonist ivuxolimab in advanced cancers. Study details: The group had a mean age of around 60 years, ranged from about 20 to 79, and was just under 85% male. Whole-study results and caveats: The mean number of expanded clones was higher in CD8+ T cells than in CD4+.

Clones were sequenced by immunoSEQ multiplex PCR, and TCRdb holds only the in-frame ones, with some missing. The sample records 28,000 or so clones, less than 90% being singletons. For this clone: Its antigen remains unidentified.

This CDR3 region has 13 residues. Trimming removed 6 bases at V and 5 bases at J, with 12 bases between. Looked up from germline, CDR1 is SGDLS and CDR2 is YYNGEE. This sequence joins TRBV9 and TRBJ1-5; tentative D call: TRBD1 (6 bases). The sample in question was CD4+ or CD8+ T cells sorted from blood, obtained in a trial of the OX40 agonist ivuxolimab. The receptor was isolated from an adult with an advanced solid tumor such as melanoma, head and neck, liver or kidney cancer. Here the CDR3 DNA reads TGTGCCAGCAACATAGGGGGGGATCAGCCCCAGCATTTT. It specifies CASNIGGDQPQHF.